What follows are 20 T cell receptor beta chains derived from one specimen sequenced in a study of OX40 agonist ivuxolimab in advanced cancers. Assay: immunoSEQ multiplex PCR; the TCRdb copy retains only in-frame clones and omits some. In the table there are 50,000 to 70,000 clones, 84% of which are singletons. The material sequenced was CD4+ or CD8+ T cells sorted from blood, taken in a trial of the OX40 agonist ivuxolimab. The receptors were sampled from an adult with an advanced solid tumor such as melanoma, head and neck, liver or kidney cancer.

The chain joins TRBV7-2 to TRBJ1-2; 12 bases agree with TRBD1. J lost 7 bases, V lost 5 bases, and 14 bases had no gene match. CDR1 and CDR2 from the germline V gene are SGHTA and FQGNSA. The CDR3 totals 17 residues. The CDR3 reads CASSRPGQGAGVGGYTF. CDR3 nucleotides: TGTGCCAGCAGCCGTCCGGGACAGGGGGCGGGAGTGGGTGGCTACACCTTC. The full variable domain, completed using reference TRBV7-2 and TRBJ1-2, is GAGVSQSPSNKVTEKGKDVELRCDPISGHTALYWYRQSLGQGLEFLIYFQGNSAPDKSGLPSDRFSAERTGGSVSTLTIQRTQQEDSAVYLCASSRPGQGAGVGGYTFGSGTRLTVV.

The rearrangement uses TRBV5-4 and TRBJ1-2; weak D call: TRBD1 (6 bases). The CDR3 loop spans 15 amino acids. The V and J ends lost 4 bases and 5 bases respectively, with 18 bases between them. The germline gives CDR1 SGHNT, CDR2 YYREEE (reference sequence). This chain's CDR3 is CASSTGTWETYGYTF. Here the CDR3 DNA reads TGTGCCAGCAGCACAGGGACGTGGGAGACTTATGGCTACACCTTC.

The V and J genes are TRBV27 and TRBJ1-2; D call uncertain. V gave up 6 bases and J gave up 2 bases, with 16 bases separating them. Per germline, CDR1 MNHEY and CDR2 SMNVEV (reference sequence). The CDR3 is 15 amino acids. CDR3 coding DNA: TGTGCCAGCAGCCTAAAGGTGGAGTTAAACTATGGCTACACCTTC. It translates to CASSLKVELNYGYTF.

This clone occurred once. This sequence joins TRBV29-1 and TRBJ1-1; TRBD1 might be the D (5 bases). Germline-derived CDR1 and CDR2 are SQVTM and ANQGSEA. The CDR3 totals 12 residues. The germline V and J ends were trimmed by 1 base and 7 bases, with 10 bases remaining between them. The CDR3 nucleotides read TGCAGCGTTGAAGGGCCAGGGCTTGAAGCTTTCTTT. Protein sequence: CSVEGPGLEAFF. The whole variable domain, remainder taken from reference TRBV29-1 and TRBJ1-1, is SAVISQKPSRDICQRGTSLTIQCQVDSQVTMMFWYRQQPGQSLTLIATANQGSEATYESGFVIDKFPISRPNLTFSTLTVSNMSPEDSSIYLCSVEGPGLEAFFGQGTRLTVV.

The genes are TRBV5-1 and TRBJ2-3; 11 nucleotides agree with TRBD1. V was pared by 4 bases and J by 5 bases, with 6 bases of the junction left unmatched. The CDR3 has 15 amino acids. Germline values: CDR1 SGHRS, CDR2 YFSETQ. For the CDR3, the DNA is TGCGCCAGCAGCACCGGACAGGGGGCCTTAGATACGCAGTATTTT. This encodes CASSTGQGALDTQYF. Full variable domain (outside the CDR3, taken from reference TRBV5-1 and TRBJ2-3): KAGVTQTPRYLIKTRGQQVTLSCSPISGHRSVSWYQQTPGQGLQFLFEYFSETQRNKGNFPGRFSGRQFSNSRSEMNVSTLELGDSALYLCASSTGQGALDTQYFGPGTRLTVL.

This clone was observed a few times. The chain joins TRBV2 to TRBJ2-2, with 9 bases lining up with TRBD2. The CDR3 has 15 residues. Per germline, CDR1 SNHLY and CDR2 FYNNEI. J lost 4 bases, V lost 2 bases, and 2 bases had no gene match. The CDR3 DNA reads TGTGCCAGCAGTGAACGCGGGAGGGGCACCGGGGAGCTGTTTTTT. Protein: CASSERGRGTGELFF. The whole variable domain, remainder taken from reference TRBV2 and TRBJ2-2, is EPEVTQTPSHQVTQMGQEVILRCVPISNHLYFYWYRQILGQKVEFLVSFYNNEISEKSEIFDDQFSVERPDGSNFTLKIRSTKLEDSAMYFCASSERGRGTGELFFGEGSRLTVL.

The gene calls are TRBV11-3 and TRBJ2-2, with 11 positions matching TRBD2. Germline lookup yields CDR1 SGHNT and CDR2 YENEEA. J was trimmed by 0 bases and V by 1 base; bases with no gene match: 4. This CDR3 is built from 18 residues. The CDR3 sequence: CASSLVTSGKTNTGELFF. The CDR3 bases are TGTGCCAGCAGCTTAGTGACTAGCGGGAAAACGAACACCGGGGAGCTGTTTTTT.

The rearrangement uses TRBV27 and TRBJ1-6, with D tentatively TRBD1 (5 bases). V was trimmed by 7 bases and J by 4 bases, leaving 11 bases between them. The CDR3 sequence is 14 residues long. In germline, CDR1 is MNHEY, CDR2 SMNVEV (reference sequence). CDR3 sequence (DNA): TGTGCCAGCAAGGGGTCCGTTTATAATTCACCCCTCCACTTT. Its translation: CASKGSVYNSPLHF.

CDR3 bases: TGTGCCAGCGGGTTTCCGGGACAGGGAGCAGATACGCAGTATTTT. Amino acid sequence: CASGFPGQGADTQYF. This rearrangement joins TRBV2 to TRBJ2-3, with 9 bases that match TRBD1. Germline CDR1 SNHLY, CDR2 FYNNEI. After removal of 8 bases from V and 4 bases from J, the junction contained 10 bases not matched to a gene. This CDR3 spans 15 amino acids. Full variable domain (missing parts from reference TRBV2 and TRBJ2-3): EPEVTQTPSHQVTQMGQEVILRCVPISNHLYFYWYRQILGQKVEFLVSFYNNEISEKSEIFDDQFSVERPDGSNFTLKIRSTKLEDSAMYFCASGFPGQGADTQYFGPGTRLTVL.

This clone came up a few times. The CDR3: CASSLDRGLRGSPLHF. Written as DNA, the CDR3 is TGTGCCAGCAGCTTGGACAGGGGGCTTAGGGGATCACCCCTCCACTTT. This chain uses TRBV5-4 with TRBJ1-6, with 9 bases aligning to TRBD1. Germline CDR1 is SGHNT and CDR2 is YYREEE (reference sequence). There are 16 residues in the CDR3. The junction had 8 bases not matched to a gene; V was cut back by 0 bases and J by 10 bases.

The CDR3 DNA sequence: TGTGCCTGGAGTGGGGCGTTGGATGAGCAGTTCTTC. The encoded protein is CAWSGALDEQFF. J is TRBJ2-1 and V is TRBV30; D ambiguous. Germline V lookup: CDR1 GTSNPN, CDR2 SVGIG (reference sequence). The CDR3 covers 12 residues. Trimming removed 1 base from V and 8 bases from J, with 9 bases in between.

The chain carries TRBV19 and TRBJ2-7; D unclear. Trimming removed 6 bases from V and 0 bases from J, with 12 bases in between. The CDR3 covers 14 residues. Per germline, CDR1 LNHDA and CDR2 SQIVND (reference sequence). The CDR3 here is CASRVSRDSYEQYF. The CDR3 DNA reads TGTGCCAGTAGGGTTTCGCGCGACTCCTACGAGCAGTACTTC.

The chain has TRBV19 and TRBJ2-4; 9 bases are a match to TRBD2. CDR3 length: 13 residues. Germline V CDR1 and CDR2: LNHDA, SQIVND (reference sequence). V gave up 5 bases and J gave up 9 bases; unmatched junction bases: 5. As DNA, the CDR3 is TGTGCCAGTAGTTTTTCTAGCGGGGTCATTCAGTACTTC. It translates to CASSFSSGVIQYF.

This clone occurred a few times. The chain is built from TRBV15 and TRBJ1-5, with no clear D. CDR1 and CDR2 (germline): LNHNV, YYDKDF (reference sequence). V was clipped by 8 bases and J by 0 bases, with 11 bases between them. This CDR3 region has 14 residues. The CDR3 sequence is CATGKQYSNQPQHF. CDR3 coding DNA: TGTGCCACCGGTAAACAGTATAGCAATCAGCCCCAGCATTTT.

The V and J genes are TRBV5-1 and TRBJ2-1, with D uncertain. CDR3 length: 14 amino acids. V dropped 0 bases and J dropped 1 base, with 5 bases sitting between them. The germline V gene encodes CDR1 SGHRS and CDR2 YFSETQ. Written as DNA, the CDR3 is TGCGCCAGCAGCTTGGACGGGTCCTACAATGAGCAGTTCTTC. It is translated as CASSLDGSYNEQFF.

The CDR3 loop is CASSNIYKGPKNTEAFF. The CDR3 nucleotides are TGTGCCAGCTCCAATATTTATAAGGGCCCCAAGAACACTGAAGCTTTCTTT. The chain has TRBV18 and TRBJ1-1; D gene unclear. V dropped 6 bases and J dropped 1 base, with 21 bases sitting between them. Germline-derived CDR1 and CDR2 are KGHSH and LQKENI. The CDR3 is 17 amino acids.

The rearrangement joins TRBV5-1 to TRBJ2-3, with 8 positions matching TRBD1. Per the germline V gene, CDR1 is SGHRS and CDR2 is YFSETQ. The CDR3 is 14 residues long. V was pared by 5 bases and J by 3 bases, with 5 bases of the junction left unmatched. DNA of the CDR3: TGCGCCAGCAGAAGGACAGGGCCGACAGATACGCAGTATTTT. Protein: CASRRTGPTDTQYF.

The V and J genes are TRBV7-2 and TRBJ1-1; possible D gene TRBD1, 5 bases. Looked up from germline, CDR1 is SGHTA and CDR2 is FQGNSA. The V gene lost 3 bases and the J gene lost 2 bases, with 10 bases spanning the gap. The CDR3 covers 14 residues. CDR3 sequence (DNA): TGTGCCAGCAGCTTGGGGACGGCAAACACTGAAGCTTTCTTT. This gives the protein CASSLGTANTEAFF.

The J gene is TRBJ2-3, the V gene TRBV7-3; D is unresolved. Deletions cut 4 bases from V and 0 bases from J, with 5 bases between. Germline V gene data show CDR1 as SGHTA and CDR2 as FQGTGA. The CDR3 sequence is 13 residues long. CDR3 region: CASSSSSTDTQYF. For the CDR3, the DNA is TGTGCCAGCAGCTCCTCTAGCACAGATACGCAGTATTTT.

The V and J genes are TRBV6-5 and TRBJ1-2, with 7 nucleotides matching TRBD1. Germline CDR1 is MNHEY and CDR2 is SVGAGI. This CDR3 has 15 amino acids. V lost 0 bases and J lost 1; bases outside the gene matches: 2. CDR3 bases: TGTGCCAGCAGTTACTCAGGGACAGTTAACTATGGCTACACCTTC. Translating gives CASSYSGTVNYGYTF.